The present T cell receptor (beta chain) was sequenced within a study of early T cells in non-severe SARS-CoV-2 infection. Study-level results: CD4 and private specificities were missed by VDJdb matching, which favored anti-spike CD8 responses.

From germline, CDR1 is SGHVS and CDR2 FNYEAQ. V was clipped by 1 base and J by 6 bases; unmatched bases: 9. The CDR3 loop spans 15 amino acids. Unique molecular identifiers were added to individual cDNA molecules. TCRdb used MiXCR to reprocess the 5' RACE reads, holding one entry per CDR3 protein. Here the sample spans roughly 86,000 distinct CDR3 sequences, roughly 14% being singletons. This clonotype turned up a few times. The antigen is unknown. This chain links TRBV7-6 with TRBJ2-7; TRBD2 agrees at 7 bases. The TCR originated in an adult who was a healthcare worker with PCR-confirmed SARS-CoV-2 infection or an uninfected control (not recorded which). Specimen: whole blood. CDR3 coding DNA: TGTGCCAGCAGCTTAGGTGGGGAGGGCGGCGGCGAGCAGTACGTC. Its translation: CASSLGGEGGGEQYV.